Presented here are 25 T cell receptor beta chains from one specimen sequenced in a study of T-cell memory formation after mild COVID-19 (dated by TCRdb to the early 2020s). The method was 5' RACE. Sequenced using an Illumina NovaSeq 6000. TCRdb trimmed the raw reads at Q25, called clones with MiXCR and kept productive beta chains. Here each entry gathers all rows of one CDR3 protein and keeps the most common genes and DNA. The sample data list 100,000 to 150,000 distinct CDR3 sequences, and 5% to 6.5% of these were observed just once. Together, the top ten hold under 2.5% of the sample. The sample taken for sequencing was PBMCs or a T cell subset sorted from them (not recorded which). The receptors were gathered from an adult woman who had mild COVID-19 (a few samples of this study predate the infection). The sample titles of this study are shuffled in the database, so cell type and time point are left out; the donor was told from shared clones.

This sequence joins TRBV4-3 and TRBJ1-2, with 9 bases lining up with TRBD1. This CDR3 comprises 15 residues. The germline gives CDR1 LGHNA, CDR2 YSLEER. V lost 0 bases, J lost 8 bases, and 7 bases stayed unmatched. CDR3 region: CASSQDGTGFGGYTF. The CDR3 DNA reads as TGCGCCAGCAGCCAAGATGGGACAGGGTTTGGCGGCTACACCTTC.

This clonotype was observed a few times. This rearrangement joins TRBV7-9 to TRBJ2-3; D tentatively fits TRBD1 or TRBD2 (5 bases each). The CDR3 totals 15 residues. Germline V gene sequence: CDR1 SEHNR, CDR2 FQNEAQ (reference sequence). Trimming removed 2 bases at V and 2 bases at J, with 11 bases between. The CDR3 DNA sequence: TGTGCCAGCAGCTTAAGTGGGGGAGTCACAGATACGCAGTATTTT. Its protein product is CASSLSGGVTDTQYF.

The genes are TRBV15 and TRBJ2-3; 9 bases fit TRBD1. The germline gives CDR1 LNHNV, CDR2 YYDKDF (reference sequence). This CDR3 is 16 amino acids long. Trimming at V came to 1 base and at J to 3 bases, leaving 5 bases not matched to a gene. CDR3 loop: CATSRVWTGETDTQYF. Written as DNA, the CDR3 is TGTGCCACCAGCAGAGTTTGGACAGGGGAGACAGATACGCAGTATTTT.

This chain links TRBV7-8 with TRBJ2-5, with a possible D match to TRBD1 (5 bases). The CDR3 loop spans 16 amino acids. Germline lookup yields CDR1 SGHVS and CDR2 FQNEAQ. V lost 5 bases and J 2 bases, leaving 18 bases between the germline ends. CDR3 sequence: CASSPGGRTQQETQYF. CDR3 DNA: TGTGCCAGCAGCCCGGGTGGCCGGACACAACAAGAGACCCAGTACTTC.

The table lists this clonotype with a few counts. The chain joins TRBV12-3 or TRBV12-4 to TRBJ1-2; 7 bases are shared with TRBD1. The V segment lost 8 bases and the J segment 9 bases; nucleotides outside the gene matches: 15. The CDR3 extends over 14 amino acids. The CDR3 region is CASGKDRANGRYTF. CDR3 nucleotide sequence: TGTGCCAGCGGCAAAGACAGGGCGAACGGGCGCTACACCTTC.

This clonotype has a count of ten or more. This chain links TRBV5-6 with TRBJ1-1; D is possibly TRBD1 (5 bases). The CDR3 runs 15 residues. Germline-derived CDR1 and CDR2 are SGHDT and YYEEEE. Trimming cost V 0 bases and J 3 bases, with 12 bases left between them. CDR3 loop: CASSLGGMRYTEAFF. CDR3 bases: TGTGCCAGCAGCTTGGGGGGGATGAGGTACACTGAAGCTTTCTTT.

This clonotype was counted a few times. The chain employs TRBV14 and TRBJ1-2; D is unclear. Trimming took off 0 bases at V and 3 bases at J, with 8 bases between the two ends. CDR3 length equals 14 residues. CDR1 and CDR2 from the germline V gene are SGHDN and FVKESK. For the CDR3, the DNA is TGTGCCAGCAGCCAAGATTGGGGTGACTATGGCTACACCTTC. Translated: CASSQDWGDYGYTF.

In its sample, this clonotype was seen many times. The V call is TRBV7-2, the J call TRBJ2-7; TRBD2 agrees at 8 bases. The CDR3 loop spans 14 amino acids. Germline CDR1 SGHTA, CDR2 FQGNSA. The junction had 7 bases not matched to a gene; V was cut back by 5 bases and J by 4 bases. CDR3 residues: CASSTGTRDYEQYF. The CDR3 bases are TGTGCCAGCAGCACCGGGACTAGGGATTACGAGCAGTACTTC.

This clonotype was seen repeatedly, ten times or more. The rearrangement uses TRBV3-1 and TRBJ2-2, with 7 positions matching TRBD1. The germline V gene has CDR1 LGHDT and CDR2 YNNKEL (reference sequence). J gave up 3 bases and V 4 bases, and 8 bases lay outside the gene matches. CDR3 size: 16 residues. The DNA for the CDR3 is TGTGCCAGCAGCCGCTGGACAGGAAAGCACACCGGGGAGCTGTTTTTT. Amino acid sequence: CASSRWTGKHTGELFF. Full variable domain (outside the CDR3, taken from reference TRBV3-1 and TRBJ2-2): DTAVSQTPKYLVTQMGNDKSIKCEQNLGHDTMYWYKQDSKKFLKIMFSYNNKELIINETVPNRFSPKSPDKAHLNLHINSLELGDSAVYFCASSRWTGKHTGELFFGEGSRLTVL.

The CDR3 DNA sequence: TGTGCCAGCAGTCCCCCGCCCTCCCGGCGGACCCAGTACTTC. It is translated as CASSPPPSRRTQYF. The chain has TRBV25-1 and TRBJ2-5, with no clear D. The CDR3 totals 14 residues. V was trimmed by 5 bases and J by 7 bases, leaving 17 bases between them. Per the germline V gene, CDR1 is MGHDK and CDR2 is SYGVNS.

The chain has TRBV3-1 and TRBJ1-1; 9 nucleotides line up with TRBD1. This CDR3 is 12 amino acids long. J was trimmed by 11 bases and V by 4 bases; bases with no gene match: 5. The germline gives CDR1 LGHDT, CDR2 YNNKEL (reference sequence). The CDR3 DNA reads as TGTGCCAGCAGCCCCCGGGACAGGGCGGCTTTCTTT. This sequence encodes CASSPRDRAAFF.

There are many counts of this clonotype. The V and J genes are TRBV5-1 and TRBJ2-3, with TRBD2 identical over 12 bases. The CDR3 contains 19 residues. V shed 4 bases and J 3 bases; nucleotides not matched to a gene: 15. Germline assignment: CDR1 SGHRS and CDR2 YFSETQ. The CDR3 DNA reads TGCGCCAGCAGCCTGGTGAGGCTAGCGGGGGGGCCTCGTACAGATACGCAGTATTTT. Translating gives CASSLVRLAGGPRTDTQYF.

This clonotype was picked up a small number of times. The chain employs TRBV18 and TRBJ2-1, with D perhaps TRBD1 or TRBD2 (5 bases each). Per the germline V gene, CDR1 is KGHSH and CDR2 is LQKENI. Trimming pared 1 base from V and 7 bases from J, leaving 11 bases between. This CDR3 has 14 residues. This chain's CDR3 is CASSPREGKNEQFF. The CDR3 DNA is TGTGCCAGCTCACCACGTGAGGGGAAAAATGAGCAGTTCTTC.

This clonotype turned up a few times. This sequence joins TRBV7-3 and TRBJ2-3; weak D call: TRBD2 (5 bases). Germline V CDR1 and CDR2: SGHTA, FQGTGA. V was clipped by 4 bases and J by 0 bases, with 20 bases between them. The CDR3 spans 18 residues. CDR3 in amino acids: CASSSTPRSEASTDTQYF. In DNA, the CDR3 is TGTGCCAGCAGCTCAACGCCAAGGTCGGAGGCTAGCACAGATACGCAGTATTTT.

The gene calls are TRBV5-6 and TRBJ1-5; TRBD1 might be the D (6 bases). Germline CDR1 and CDR2: SGHDT and YYEEEE. The CDR3 is 16 residues long. Trimming cost V 5 bases and J 0 bases, with 15 bases left between them. The CDR3 region is CASSSSRGLSNQPQHF. Here the CDR3 DNA reads TGTGCCAGCAGTTCCTCCAGGGGACTTAGCAATCAGCCCCAGCATTTT.

This clonotype was recorded at least ten times. The chain employs TRBV20-1 and TRBJ2-1, with 10 positions matching TRBD2. In germline, CDR1 is DFQATT, CDR2 SNEGSKA (reference sequence). The CDR3 length is 15 residues. V was pared by 3 bases and J by 8 bases, with 10 bases of the junction left unmatched. CDR3 in DNA: TGCAGTGCTAGGGTAGCGGGGGGCCCCTGGGATGAGCAGTTCTTC. Translating it yields CSARVAGGPWDEQFF.

V usage is TRBV6-1 and J usage is TRBJ1-5; 7 bases are shared with TRBD1. The CDR3 is 14 residues long. Trimming took 3 bases from V and 6 from J; bases not matched to a gene: 5. Germline V gene sequence: CDR1 MNHNS, CDR2 SASEGT. Here the CDR3 reads CASSEARGIQPQHF. The CDR3 region has the DNA TGTGCCAGCAGTGAGGCCAGGGGGATTCAGCCCCAGCATTTT.

The chain couples TRBV18 to TRBJ1-4; a possible D gene is TRBD1 (5 bases). Trimming removed 2 bases at V and 7 bases at J, with 8 bases between. Germline V CDR1 and CDR2: KGHSH, LQKENI. This CDR3 has 13 residues. The CDR3 region is CASSPGAGEKLFF. CDR3 sequence (DNA): TGTGCCAGCTCACCAGGGGCGGGTGAAAAACTGTTTTTT.

This clonotype was counted many times. The chain couples TRBV12-3 or TRBV12-4 to TRBJ1-1, with a tentative D call TRBD1 (5 bases). The CDR3 contains 14 residues. V shed 1 base and J shed 11 bases, with 17 bases lying between them. CDR3 in DNA: TGTGCCAGCAGTTTAGTCGGGGCGGACCCGACGGCTTTCTTT. This encodes CASSLVGADPTAFF.

CDR3 residues: CASSLKGRDTEAFF. Here the CDR3 DNA reads TGTGCCAGCAGCTTAAAGGGAAGAGACACTGAAGCTTTCTTT. The chain combines TRBV7-2 with TRBJ1-1; the D is unclear. This CDR3 region has 14 residues. Germline V CDR1 and CDR2: SGHTA, FQGNSA. Trimming left V 2 bases short and J 3 bases short, with 10 bases between.

V gene TRBV9 combines with J gene TRBJ2-1, with TRBD1 matching 7 bases. Germline V gene lookup returns CDR1 SGDLS and CDR2 YYNGEE. The junction had 7 bases not matched to a gene; V was cut back by 4 bases and J by 6 bases. The length of the CDR3 is 14 residues. CDR3 nucleotide sequence: TGTGCCAGCAGCTATCAGGGGGAGTTCAATGAGCAGTTCTTC. It encodes CASSYQGEFNEQFF.

V usage is TRBV7-9 and J usage is TRBJ2-7; TRBD1 is a possible D gene (6 bases). Germline CDR1 SEHNR, CDR2 FQNEAQ (reference sequence). Between the trimmed V and J ends, which lost 5 bases and 3 bases, there was a span of 14 bases. CDR3 size: 14 residues. The CDR3 region has the DNA TGTGCCAGCAGCCCGCAGGGGATTCACTACGAGCAGTACTTC. It yields the protein CASSPQGIHYEQYF.

This clonotype came up many times. The V and J genes are TRBV20-1 and TRBJ1-4; D perhaps matches TRBD1 (5 bases). The V end lost 4 bases, the J end lost 11 bases, and 11 bases lay between the germline ends. The germline gives CDR1 DFQATT, CDR2 SNEGSKA (reference sequence). The CDR3 runs to 11 residues. The CDR3 loop reads CSATDTRKLFF. The CDR3 nucleotides read TGCAGTGCTACGGACACTAGGAAACTGTTTTTT.

This chain links TRBV5-6 with TRBJ2-7; 10 positions match TRBD1. Germline CDR1 reads SGHDT; CDR2 reads YYEEEE. V was pared by 0 bases and J by 3 bases, with 3 bases of the junction left unmatched. This CDR3 has 15 amino acids. The DNA for the CDR3 is TGTGCCAGCAGCTTGGGACAGGGGGCGTACTACGAGCAGTACTTC. Its protein is CASSLGQGAYYEQYF.

This clonotype came up many times. The chain carries TRBV5-1 and TRBJ2-5; 7 positions match TRBD1. Germline CDR1 SGHRS, CDR2 YFSETQ. Trimming removed 3 bases from V and 1 base from J; junction bases left unmatched: 6. The length of the CDR3 is 15 residues. This CDR3 is CASSSTTGVQETQYF. The CDR3 DNA is TGCGCCAGCAGCTCAACCACAGGGGTCCAAGAGACCCAGTACTTC.